The TCR beta chain under discussion was sequenced for a study of blood T cell repertoires in COVID-19. On the study more broadly: The study drew acute and convalescent COVID-19 samples from the United States, Italy and Spain.

Trimming pared 2 bases from V and 3 bases from J, leaving 8 bases between. The CDR3 covers 13 residues. Germline V gene lookup returns CDR1 GTSNPN and CDR2 SVGIG (reference sequence). Participants' reported clinical history set cohort assignment. Sequencing was performed with immunoSEQ multiplex PCR; in TCRdb, only in-frame clones are kept and a portion is missing. This sample carries 60,000 to 75,000 clones, roughly two thirds of them seen once, and the ten largest clones take roughly 49%. This chain uses TRBV30 with TRBJ1-5; possibly TRBD1 for D (6 bases). Sequences were obtained from PBMCs or T cells enriched from blood (not recorded which). The clonotype was recovered from a woman in her fifties or sixties who had been exposed to COVID-19. CDR3 nucleotides: TGTGCCTGGAGTTCAGGGGACAATCAGCCCCAGCATTTT. Amino acids: CAWSSGDNQPQHF.